This record concerns one TCR beta chain sequence. Its cognate antigen is unknown. This PCR relied on a set of 60 Vbeta primers and 13 Jbeta primers. The repertoire was sequenced with immunoSEQ multiplex PCR; TCRdb's copy has only in-frame clones and lacks some. Among about 260,000 clones, about 83% were seen once, and the ten largest hold approximately 2%. The sample is drawn from a study of cytomegalovirus exposure and HLA in healthy donors. Broader study findings: A missense variant in DCLRE1C was later tied to TCR beta V- and J-gene trimming.

Germline V gene lookup returns CDR1 LGHNA and CDR2 YSLEER. With V trimmed by 4 bases and J by 7 bases, 12 bases remained unmatched. This CDR3 is built from 16 residues. The source of this sequence is a woman aged 40-49 years in good health and CMV-seropositive. The chain employs TRBV4-3 and TRBJ2-1, with 8 bases matching TRBD1. What was sequenced was PBMCs. The CDR3 region is CASSPYAGGAGNEQFF. The CDR3 DNA sequence: TGCGCCAGCAGCCCGTACGCAGGGGGCGCGGGTAATGAGCAGTTCTTC.